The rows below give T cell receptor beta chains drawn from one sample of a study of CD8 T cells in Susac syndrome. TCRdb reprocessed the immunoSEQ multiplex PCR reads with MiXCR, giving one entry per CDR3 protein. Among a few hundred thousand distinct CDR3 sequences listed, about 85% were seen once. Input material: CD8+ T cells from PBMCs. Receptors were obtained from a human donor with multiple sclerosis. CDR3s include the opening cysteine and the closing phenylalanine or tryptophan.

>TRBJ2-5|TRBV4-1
CASSQYGQQETQYF
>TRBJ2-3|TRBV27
CASSLLLAERTDTQYF
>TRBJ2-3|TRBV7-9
CASSSLAGEDTQYF
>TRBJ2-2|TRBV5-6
CASSFGLAGSANTGELFF
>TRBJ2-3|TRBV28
CASSFDTGVPDTQYF
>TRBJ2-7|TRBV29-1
CSAALGGAYEQYF
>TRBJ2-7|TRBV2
CAAGGMRSYEQYF
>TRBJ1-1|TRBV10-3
CAIRDRENTEAFF
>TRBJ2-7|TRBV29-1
CSVEDRSISYEQYF
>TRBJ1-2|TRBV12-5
CASGDRVYGYTF
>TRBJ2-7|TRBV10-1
CASRAGGELITYEQYF
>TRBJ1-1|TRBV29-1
CSVEVSGSGAFF
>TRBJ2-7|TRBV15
CATSTEGQGAYEQYF
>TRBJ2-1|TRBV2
CASSFTEREMNEQFF
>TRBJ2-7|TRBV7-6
CASSLAAGDQAMYEQYF
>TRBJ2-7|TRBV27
CASSTAAGYEQYF
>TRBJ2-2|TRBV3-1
CASSHDPFGGLNTGELFF
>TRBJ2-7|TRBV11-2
CASSSISGSTYEQYF